The 22 T cell receptor beta chains listed next were all sequenced from one sample in a study of TIL therapy for anti-PD-1-resistant metastatic lung cancer. The time point here: pre-treatment sample, taken before nivolumab and TIL therapy. Pleural nodules or supraclavicular lymph nodes made up most of the excised metastases sampled. The immunoSEQ assay was v3. The data were produced by immunoSEQ multiplex PCR, yet TCRdb's version contains in-frame clones alone and is incomplete. Counted here are tens of thousands of clones, roughly 70% occurring once; the ten biggest clones make up about 6%. The material sequenced was tumor tissue, taken at baseline. The source of these receptors is a person between 25 and 79 years old with non-small cell lung cancer.

V gene TRBV11-2 combines with J gene TRBJ2-5; D remains unclear. The germline V gene encodes CDR1 SGHAT and CDR2 FQNNGV. V lost 2 bases and J lost 4, with 11 bases in between. This CDR3 contains 14 residues. The CDR3 region has the DNA TGTGCCAGCAGCTTACGGGCCCATCTAGAGACCCAGTACTTC. This sequence encodes CASSLRAHLETQYF. The variable domain in full, completed from reference TRBV11-2 and TRBJ2-5, reads EAGVAQSPRYKIIEKRQSVAFWCNPISGHATLYWYQQILGQGPKLLIQFQNNGVVDDSQLPKDRFSAERLKGVDSTLKIQPAKLEDSAVYLCASSLRAHLETQYFGPGTRLLVL.

The chain recombines TRBV4-1 with TRBJ2-3; D remains unclear. The germline V gene encodes CDR1 MGHRA and CDR2 YSYEKL. This CDR3 has 16 residues. Trimming cost V 4 bases and J 2 bases, with 16 bases left between them. CDR3 sequence reads: CASSPAWAPSTDTQYF. CDR3 in DNA: TGCGCCAGCAGCCCTGCGTGGGCACCTTCCACAGATACGCAGTATTTT.

The CDR3 protein is CASSPARGANEKLFF. CDR3 DNA sequence: TGTGCCAGCTCACCGGCAAGGGGGGCGAATGAAAAACTGTTTTTT. The chain uses TRBV18 and TRBJ1-4, with a possible D match to TRBD1 (6 bases). The length of the CDR3 is 15 residues. The V and J ends lost 3 bases and 5 bases respectively, with 13 bases between them. Germline V CDR1 and CDR2: KGHSH, LQKENI. The entire variable domain, with the rest obtained from reference TRBV18 and TRBJ1-4, is as follows: NAGVMQNPRHLVRRRGQEARLRCSPMKGHSHVYWYRQLPEEGLKFMVYLQKENIIDESGMPKERFSAEFPKEGPSILRIQQVVRGDSAAYFCASSPARGANEKLFFGSGTQLSVL.

This sequence joins TRBV7-9 and TRBJ1-2; maybe TRBD1 (5 bases). The V end was cut by 5 bases, the J end by 4 bases, with 17 bases between. Germline V gives CDR1 SEHNR, CDR2 FQNEAQ (reference sequence). The CDR3 is 15 residues long. The CDR3 protein is CASSPMDIRSYGYTF. In DNA, the CDR3 is TGTGCCAGCAGCCCAATGGACATTCGCAGCTATGGCTACACCTTC.

This chain uses TRBV5-1 with TRBJ2-7, with 10 bases aligning to TRBD1. Trimming at V came to 9 bases and at J to 7 bases, leaving 31 bases not matched to a gene. From germline, CDR1 is SGHRS and CDR2 YFSETQ. This CDR3 region has 20 residues. Written as DNA, the CDR3 is TGCGCCATCCTTAGGGGGAGGGCGGGACAGGGGACTTCTAGTCGTGGAGAGCAGTACTTC. Translation: CAILRGRAGQGTSSRGEQYF.

The J gene is TRBJ2-7, the V gene TRBV19; 11 nucleotides align to TRBD1. This CDR3 region has 16 residues. Germline V gene sequence: CDR1 LNHDA, CDR2 SQIVND (reference sequence). V shed 4 bases and J 2 bases; nucleotides not matched to a gene: 7. The CDR3 region is CASSKLGTGGAYEQYF. The CDR3 DNA sequence: TGTGCCAGTAGTAAGCTGGGGACAGGGGGAGCCTACGAGCAGTACTTC.

J is TRBJ2-3 and V is TRBV19; D is ambiguous. V was clipped by 6 bases and J by 8 bases, with 18 bases between them. CDR3 length: 14 residues. Germline V gene data show CDR1 as LNHDA and CDR2 as SQIVND (reference sequence). CDR3 region: CASRDPNIPLTQYF. The CDR3 DNA sequence: TGTGCCAGTAGGGATCCTAACATCCCCCTTACGCAGTATTTT.

J is TRBJ2-1 and V is TRBV5-1, with a possible D match to TRBD2 (6 bases). V was cut by 7 bases and J by 2 bases, with 19 bases left in between. The germline V gene encodes CDR1 SGHRS and CDR2 YFSETQ. This CDR3 has 16 amino acids. The CDR3 loop reads CASGTFHVPPYNEQFF. The CDR3 DNA reads TGCGCCAGCGGGACTTTCCACGTCCCCCCCTACAATGAGCAGTTCTTC.

This chain joins TRBV6-5 and TRBJ2-7; D assignment may be TRBD1 or TRBD2 (5 bases each). V gave up 6 bases and J gave up 3 bases, with 18 bases separating them. This CDR3 spans 15 amino acids. Germline-derived CDR1 and CDR2 are MNHEY and SVGAGI. CDR3 residues: CASSPWGEGHYEQYF. The CDR3 nucleotides read TGTGCCAGCAGCCCGTGGGGTGAGGGGCACTACGAGCAGTACTTC.

This clone was detected a few times. This chain uses TRBV28 with TRBJ2-5, with 10 bases aligning to TRBD2. V shed 5 bases, J shed 5 bases, and the junction held 8 bases outside the gene matches. The germline V gene encodes CDR1 MDHEN and CDR2 SYDVKM. CDR3 length: 15 amino acids. Here the CDR3 reads CASSLAGDYHETQYF. In DNA, the CDR3 is TGTGCCAGCAGTCTAGCGGGGGACTATCATGAGACCCAGTACTTC. The variable domain in full, completed from reference TRBV28 and TRBJ2-5, reads DVKVTQSSRYLVKRTGEKVFLECVQDMDHENMFWYRQDPGLGLRLIYFSYDVKMKEKGDIPEGYSVSREKKERFSLILESASTNQTSMYLCASSLAGDYHETQYFGPGTRLLVL.

The CDR3 bases are TGTGCCAGCAGCCAAGGGCAGGCTTTCTCCTACGAGCAGTACTTC. Residues: CASSQGQAFSYEQYF. The genes are TRBV4-2 and TRBJ2-7; D gene ambiguous. Germline assignment: CDR1 LGHNA and CDR2 YNFKEQ. Trimming cost V 1 base and J 0 bases, with 10 bases left between them. The CDR3 contains 15 residues.

This clone was observed a handful of times. Germline and junction disagree at one end, which may indicate a read error. The J gene is TRBJ1-5, the V gene TRBV10-3; 7 bases are shared with TRBD1. This CDR3 is built from 13 residues. Germline lookup yields CDR1 ENHRY and CDR2 SYGVKD. The CDR3 DNA is TGTGCCAGCAGTTTTACAGGGGAACAGCCCCAGCATTTT. Protein sequence: CASSFTGEQPQHF.

The V gene is TRBV29-1, the J gene TRBJ2-3, with TRBD2 matching 14 bases. The CDR3 is made up of 15 amino acids. From germline, CDR1 is SQVTM and CDR2 ANQGSEA. V shed 7 bases and J 3 bases; nucleotides not matched to a gene: 6. The CDR3 region is CSGTGLAGGTDTQYF. The CDR3 coding sequence is TGCAGCGGGACAGGACTAGCGGGAGGAACAGATACGCAGTATTTT.

The chain links TRBV6-1 to TRBJ1-4; unclear D gene. This CDR3 comprises 16 residues. CDR1 and CDR2 from the germline V gene are MNHNS and SASEGT. Trimming pared 2 bases from V and 0 bases from J, leaving 10 bases between. The CDR3 loop reads CASSELGPATNEKLFF. CDR3 DNA sequence: TGTGCCAGCAGTGAACTAGGTCCCGCAACTAATGAAAAACTGTTTTTT.

V is TRBV5-8 and J is TRBJ2-3; 7 bases are shared with TRBD2. The ends lost 1 base at V and 5 bases at J; junction bases unmatched: 4. The CDR3 contains 14 residues. Per germline, CDR1 SGHTS and CDR2 YDEGEE. The CDR3 coding sequence is TGTGCCAGCAGCTTGTACCGGGGGGTAGATACGCAGTATTTT. Translated: CASSLYRGVDTQYF.

The chain combines TRBV27 with TRBJ2-7, with 8 nucleotides matching TRBD1. Germline loops: CDR1 MNHEY, CDR2 SMNVEV (reference sequence). V was clipped by 8 bases and J by 2 bases; unmatched bases: 14. This CDR3 comprises 16 residues. CDR3 nucleotide sequence: TGTGCCAGCGGACCGTCCGACTGGACAGGGCCCTACGAGCAGTACTTC. Amino acid sequence: CASGPSDWTGPYEQYF.

J is TRBJ2-3 and V is TRBV7-2; the D is unclear. Germline V gene sequence: CDR1 SGHTA, CDR2 FQGNSA. V lost 4 bases and J 2 bases, leaving 7 bases between the germline ends. This CDR3 contains 13 residues. CDR3 DNA sequence: TGTGCCAGCAGCTCCCGTTTCACAGATACGCAGTATTTT. Encoded protein: CASSSRFTDTQYF.

The chain employs TRBV2 and TRBJ1-2; a possible D gene is TRBD1 (6 bases). The germline V gene encodes CDR1 SNHLY and CDR2 FYNNEI. The CDR3 is 14 amino acids. V was clipped by 3 bases and J by 8 bases, with 16 bases between them. The CDR3 nucleotides are TGTGCCAGCAGTGACGGCAGGGGTCGTGAAGGCTACACCTTC. Residues: CASSDGRGREGYTF.

The chain uses TRBV6-6 and TRBJ2-3; 16 bases map to TRBD2. With V trimmed by 6 bases and J by 9 bases, 6 bases remained unmatched. This CDR3 is 15 amino acids long. The germline CDR1 and CDR2 sequences are MNHNY and SVGAGI (reference sequence). CDR3 residues: CASSPGTSGGGTQYF. The CDR3 DNA sequence: TGTGCCAGCAGCCCCGGGACTAGCGGGGGGGGAACGCAGTATTTT.

This clone was picked up a small number of times. The genes are TRBV2 and TRBJ2-2, with D possibly called TRBD1 or TRBD2 (5 bases each). Trimming pared 11 bases from V and 6 bases from J, leaving 16 bases between. Per the germline V gene, CDR1 is SNHLY and CDR2 is FYNNEI. CDR3 length: 13 residues. The CDR3 region has the DNA TGTGCCGGACTCAAGCCGGGACCCGGGGAGCTGTTTTTT. This codes for CAGLKPGPGELFF.

The chain uses TRBV7-2 and TRBJ1-5; the D is unclear. V gave up 3 bases and J gave up 3 bases, with 9 bases separating them. This CDR3 is 14 amino acids long. Germline values: CDR1 SGHTA, CDR2 FQGNSA. CDR3 region: CASSLFRSNQPQHF. The CDR3 bases are TGTGCCAGCAGCTTGTTTAGGTCCAATCAGCCCCAGCATTTT.

This chain's CDR3 is CASSVGTTGYGYTF. For the CDR3, the DNA is TGTGCCAGCAGCGTAGGGACAACGGGGTATGGCTACACCTTC. The rearrangement uses TRBV9 and TRBJ1-2, with TRBD1 as a possible D gene (5 bases). The CDR3 spans 14 residues. Between the trimmed V and J ends, which lost 0 bases and 5 bases, there was a span of 11 bases. Germline V lookup: CDR1 SGDLS, CDR2 YYNGEE.